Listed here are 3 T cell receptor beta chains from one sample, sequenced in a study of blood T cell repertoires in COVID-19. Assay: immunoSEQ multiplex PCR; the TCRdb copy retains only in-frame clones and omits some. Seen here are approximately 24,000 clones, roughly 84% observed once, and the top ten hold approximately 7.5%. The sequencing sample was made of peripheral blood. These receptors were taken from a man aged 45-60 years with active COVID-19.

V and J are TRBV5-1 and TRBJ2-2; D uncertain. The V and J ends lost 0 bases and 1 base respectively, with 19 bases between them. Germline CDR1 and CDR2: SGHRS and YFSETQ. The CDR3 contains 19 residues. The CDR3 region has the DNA TGCGCCAGCAGCTTGGCCGTTTCCCGGAGTTTAAGGAACACCGGGGAGCTGTTTTTT. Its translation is CASSLAVSRSLRNTGELFF. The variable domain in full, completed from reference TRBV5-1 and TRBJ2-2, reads KAGVTQTPRYLIKTRGQQVTLSCSPISGHRSVSWYQQTPGQGLQFLFEYFSETQRNKGNFPGRFSGRQFSNSRSEMNVSTLELGDSALYLCASSLAVSRSLRNTGELFFGEGSRLTVL.

The CDR3 DNA follows: TGTGCCAGTAGTGCATGGGGGGGAGTTGGAAACACCATATATTTT. This codes for CASSAWGGVGNTIYF. The chain carries TRBV19 and TRBJ1-3; a possible D gene is TRBD1 (5 bases). Germline CDR1 reads LNHDA; CDR2 reads SQIVND (reference sequence). Trimming stripped 5 bases from V and 3 bases from J, with 14 bases between. CDR3 length equals 15 residues. The full variable domain, in which reference TRBV19 and TRBJ1-3 provide the parts outside the CDR3, is DGGITQSPKYLFRKEGQNVTLSCEQNLNHDAMYWYRQDPGQGLRLIYYSQIVNDFQKGDIAEGYSVSREKKESFPLTVTSAQKNPTAFYLCASSAWGGVGNTIYFGEGSWLTVV.

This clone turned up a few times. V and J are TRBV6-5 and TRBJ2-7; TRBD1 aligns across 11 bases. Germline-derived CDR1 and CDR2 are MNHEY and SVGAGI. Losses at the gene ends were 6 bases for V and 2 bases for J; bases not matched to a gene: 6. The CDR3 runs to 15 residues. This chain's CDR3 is CASRRDRGGPYEQYV. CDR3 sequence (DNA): TGTGCCAGCAGGCGGGACAGGGGGGGTCCCTACGAGCAGTACGTC.